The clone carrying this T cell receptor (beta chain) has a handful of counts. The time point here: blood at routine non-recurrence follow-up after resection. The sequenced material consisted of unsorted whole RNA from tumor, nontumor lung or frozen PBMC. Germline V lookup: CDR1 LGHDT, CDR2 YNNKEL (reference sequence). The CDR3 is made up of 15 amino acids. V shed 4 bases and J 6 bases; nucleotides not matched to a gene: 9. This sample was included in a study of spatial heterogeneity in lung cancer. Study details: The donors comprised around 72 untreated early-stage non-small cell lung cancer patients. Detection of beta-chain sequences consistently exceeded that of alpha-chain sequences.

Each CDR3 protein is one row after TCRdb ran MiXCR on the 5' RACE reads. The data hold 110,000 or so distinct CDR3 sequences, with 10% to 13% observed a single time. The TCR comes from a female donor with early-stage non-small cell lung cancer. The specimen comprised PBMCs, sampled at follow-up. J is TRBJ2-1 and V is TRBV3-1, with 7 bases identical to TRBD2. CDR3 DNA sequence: TGTGCCAGCAGCCCCCGGGACTATGCAACCAATGAGCAGTTCTTC. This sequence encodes CASSPRDYATNEQFF.